The clone carrying this TCR beta chain was seen repeatedly, ten times or more. Its antigen remains unknown. These data come from a study of neurological immune-mediated disorders. Study background: In a group of around 35 multiple sclerosis patients, roughly 30 had the relapsing-remitting type and 3 had the secondary progressive type. General study findings and limits: One cluster of related CDR3 sequences contained, by phylogenetic grouping, the repertoires of 18 of 34 multiple sclerosis patients and formed a possible signature. There was no clinical or MRI feature that showed an association with the multiple sclerosis repertoire cluster.

This CDR3 comprises 12 residues. The germline V gene encodes CDR1 DFQATT and CDR2 SNEGSKA (reference sequence). The V gene lost 0 bases and the J gene lost 0 bases, with 1 base spanning the gap. By 5'RACE with 10-nucleotide random UMIs, the cDNA was made. One entry per CDR3 protein results from TCRdb running MiXCR on the 5' RACE reads. Among nearly 60,000 distinct CDR3 sequences listed, around 3.4% were seen once. The sequence was obtained from a woman in her sixties with multiple sclerosis. The sequencing sample was made of PBMCs. The rearrangement links TRBV20-1 to TRBJ2-3; D unresolved. CDR3 loop: CSARESTDTQYF. The CDR3 DNA reads as TGCAGTGCTAGAGAGAGCACAGATACGCAGTATTTT.